This T cell receptor (beta chain) came from a study of T cell responses to AZD1222 COVID-19 vaccine. Whole-study findings and limits: The donor cohort was predominantly white British with a female majority, and clonal diversity may have been underestimated. Spike-specific TCR depth and breadth grew after two AZD1222 doses.

With 5 bases removed from V and 0 bases from J, the gap between germline ends came to 18 bases. Germline V CDR1 and CDR2: KGHSH, LQKENI. This CDR3 spans 17 amino acids. A word on this clone: Its antigen remains unknown.

The method was immunoSEQ multiplex PCR; TCRdb's version includes in-frame clones alone and lacks a portion of them. The data contain roughly 200,000 clones, roughly 94% of them singletons. The TCR originated in an adult who received the MenACWY meningococcal vaccine as a control. The chain employs TRBV18 and TRBJ2-3, with D possibly being TRBD1 or TRBD2 (5 bases each). The source material was peripheral blood, sampled 28 days after the second dose of the MenACWY control vaccine. The CDR3: CASSALGTAISTDTQYF. In DNA form, the CDR3 reads TGTGCCAGCTCAGCCCTAGGGACCGCAATAAGCACAGATACGCAGTATTTT.